These T cell receptor beta chains were read from a single sample in a study of chemoradiotherapy in HPV16-positive cancers. TCRdb's table, derived via immunoSEQ multiplex PCR, lists solely in-frame clones and lacks some. The sample carries over 1,500 clones, roughly 95% recorded once. The specimen was tumor tissue, collected from a patient who underwent chemoradiotherapy. All receptors come from a human donor with HPV-associated anogenital cancer. Both conserved end residues are part of each CDR3. A D gene is named only where the DNA matches it firmly.

TRBV5-1,TRBJ2-3,TRBD2,TGCGCCAGCAGCTTGGAGACTAGCGGGAGCTATACGCAGTATTTT,CASSLETSGSYTQYF
TRBV2,TRBJ2-5,TRBD1,TGTGCCAGCAGTGGGGAAGACAGGGGACAAGAGACCCAGTACTTC,CASSGEDRGQETQYF
TRBV28,TRBJ1-2,NA,TGTGCCAGCGAGATTCCGACGGGTGGCTACACCTTC,CASEIPTGGYTF
TRBV5-5,TRBJ2-3,TRBD1,TGTGCCAGCAGCTCCAGGGACAGGGGGCAACGCACAGATACGCAGTATTTT,CASSSRDRGQRTDTQYF
TRBV9,TRBJ1-5,NA,TGTGCCAGCAGCAGGGCGCCTAGCAATCAGCCCCAGCATTTT,CASSRAPSNQPQHF
TRBV15,TRBJ2-7,TRBD1,TGTGCCACCAGCAGAGAGGGGACAGGGGGCGAGCCTAGCGAAGAGCAGTACTTC,CATSREGTGGEPSEEQYF
TRBV30,TRBJ1-1,NA,TGTGCCTGGAGTGAAGAAAGGGAAGCTTTCTTT,CAWSEEREAFF
TRBV5-5,TRBJ2-5,TRBD1,TGTGCCAGCAGCACAGGGGGCCTGGAAGAGACCCAGTACTTC,CASSTGGLEETQYF
TRBV5-1,TRBJ1-2,TRBD1,TGCGCCAGCAGCCTGGGGACAGGGAAGGAGTATGGCTACACCTTC,CASSLGTGKEYGYTF
TRBV28,TRBJ2-7,NA,TGTGCCACCGACCCCGGGGGCCTTTACGAGCAGTACTTC,CATDPGGLYEQYF
TRBV6-1,TRBJ2-2,NA,TGTGCCAGTCAAGAGTATCTGGATACCGGGGAGCTGTTTTTT,CASQEYLDTGELFF
TRBV7-2,TRBJ1-6,TRBD1,TGTGCCAGCAGCTTCAGGGGGATGTTTGATAATTCACCCCTCCACTTT,CASSFRGMFDNSPLHF
TRBV11-2,TRBJ1-2,TRBD1,TGTGCCAGCAGCTCCTCTCCGACAGGGGATGGCTACACCTTC,CASSSSPTGDGYTF
TRBV30,TRBJ2-7,NA,TGTGCCTCTCTGAGAGCAGGCAATTTTTCCTACGAGCAGTACTTC,CASLRAGNFSYEQYF
TRBV19,TRBJ1-6,TRBD1,TGTGCCAGTAGTATAAAGGGGGCCCGCGCCTATAATTCACCCCTCCACTTT,CASSIKGARAYNSPLHF
TRBV7-8,TRBJ1-6,NA,TGTGCCAGCAGCTTACTCGTACAGGGTAATTCACCCCTCCACTTT,CASSLLVQGNSPLHF
TRBV12-5,TRBJ2-1,TRBD1,TGTGCTAGTGGTTCGGACAGGGGGAGGAATGAGCAGTTCTTC,CASGSDRGRNEQFF